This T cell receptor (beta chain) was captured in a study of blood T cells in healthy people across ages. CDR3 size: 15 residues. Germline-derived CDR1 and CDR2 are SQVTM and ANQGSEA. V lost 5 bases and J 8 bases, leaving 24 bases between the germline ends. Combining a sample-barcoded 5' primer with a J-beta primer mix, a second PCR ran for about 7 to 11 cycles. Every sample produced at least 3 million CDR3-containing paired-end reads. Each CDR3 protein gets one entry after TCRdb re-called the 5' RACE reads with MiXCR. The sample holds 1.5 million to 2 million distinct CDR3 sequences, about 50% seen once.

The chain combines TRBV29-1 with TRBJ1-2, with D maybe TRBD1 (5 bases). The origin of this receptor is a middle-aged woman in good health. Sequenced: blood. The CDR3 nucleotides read TGCAGCGTTTTCGGGGCTAGTGGACGCGGGGGAGGCTACACCTTC. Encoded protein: CSVFGASGRGGGYTF.